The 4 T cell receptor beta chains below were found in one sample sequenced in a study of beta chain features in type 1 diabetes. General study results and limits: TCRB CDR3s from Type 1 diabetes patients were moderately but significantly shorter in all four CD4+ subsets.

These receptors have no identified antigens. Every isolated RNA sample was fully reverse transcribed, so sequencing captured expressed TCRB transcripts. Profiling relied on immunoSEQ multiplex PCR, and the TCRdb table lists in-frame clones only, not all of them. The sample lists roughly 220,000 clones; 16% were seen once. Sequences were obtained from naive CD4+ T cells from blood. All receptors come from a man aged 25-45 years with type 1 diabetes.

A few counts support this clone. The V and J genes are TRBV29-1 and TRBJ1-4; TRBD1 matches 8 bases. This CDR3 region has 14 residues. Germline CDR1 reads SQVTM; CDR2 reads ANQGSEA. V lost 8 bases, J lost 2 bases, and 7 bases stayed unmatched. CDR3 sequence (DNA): TGCAGCATCACTCGGACAGGGACTAATGAAAAACTGTTTTTT. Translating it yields CSITRTGTNEKLFF.

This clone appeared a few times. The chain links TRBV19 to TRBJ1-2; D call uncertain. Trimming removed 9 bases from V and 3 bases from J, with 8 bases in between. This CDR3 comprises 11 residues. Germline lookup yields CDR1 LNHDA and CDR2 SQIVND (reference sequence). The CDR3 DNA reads TGTGCCAGCCACGAGCACTATGGCTACACCTTC. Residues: CASHEHYGYTF.

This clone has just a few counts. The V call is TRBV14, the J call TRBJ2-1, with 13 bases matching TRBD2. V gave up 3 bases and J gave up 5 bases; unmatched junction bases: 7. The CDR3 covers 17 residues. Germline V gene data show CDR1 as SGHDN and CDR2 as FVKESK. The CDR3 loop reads CASSHLHGLAGDNEQFF. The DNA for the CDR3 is TGTGCCAGCAGCCATTTACACGGACTAGCGGGAGACAATGAGCAGTTCTTC. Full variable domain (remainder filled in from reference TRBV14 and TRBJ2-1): EAGVTQFPSHSVIEKGQTVTLRCDPISGHDNLYWYRRVMGKEIKFLLHFVKESKQDESGMPNNRFLAERTGGTYSTLKVQPAELEDSGVYFCASSHLHGLAGDNEQFFGPGTRLTVL.

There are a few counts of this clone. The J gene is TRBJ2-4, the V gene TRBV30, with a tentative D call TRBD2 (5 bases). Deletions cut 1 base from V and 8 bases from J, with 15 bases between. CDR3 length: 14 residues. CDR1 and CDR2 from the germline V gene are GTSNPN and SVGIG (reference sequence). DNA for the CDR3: TGTGCCTGGAGTGGATCTCCTTCGAGGGACATTCAGTACTTC. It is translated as CAWSGSPSRDIQYF.